Included here is one T cell receptor (beta chain) sequence, with context. Its antigen is unknown. These data originate in a study of OX40 agonist ivuxolimab in advanced cancers. Overall study: Averaging 60 years in age, with a range of roughly 20 to 80, the cohort was 82.7% male. Study results and limitations: CD4+ and CD8+ T cells in blood underwent clonal expansion by week 6 at 0.1 to 3.0 mg/kg. Low normalized T-cell clonal expansion also characterized some of the nonresponders.

Profiling relied on immunoSEQ multiplex PCR, and the TCRdb table lists in-frame clones only, not all of them. The sample has about 100,000 clones; around 89% are singletons. CDR1 is MNHNS, CDR2 SASEGT, per germline. Trimming pared 1 base from V and 4 bases from J, leaving 11 bases between. The CDR3 is 14 amino acids. This sequence joins TRBV6-1 and TRBJ2-7; the D gene could be TRBD1 or TRBD2 (6 bases each). This specimen consisted of CD4+ or CD8+ T cells sorted from blood, obtained in a trial of the OX40 agonist ivuxolimab. The receptor was derived from an adult with an advanced solid tumor such as melanoma, head and neck, liver or kidney cancer. CDR3 in DNA: TGTGCCAGCAGTGAAGGCCGGGGGCCTTACGAGCAGTACTTC. Protein product: CASSEGRGPYEQYF.